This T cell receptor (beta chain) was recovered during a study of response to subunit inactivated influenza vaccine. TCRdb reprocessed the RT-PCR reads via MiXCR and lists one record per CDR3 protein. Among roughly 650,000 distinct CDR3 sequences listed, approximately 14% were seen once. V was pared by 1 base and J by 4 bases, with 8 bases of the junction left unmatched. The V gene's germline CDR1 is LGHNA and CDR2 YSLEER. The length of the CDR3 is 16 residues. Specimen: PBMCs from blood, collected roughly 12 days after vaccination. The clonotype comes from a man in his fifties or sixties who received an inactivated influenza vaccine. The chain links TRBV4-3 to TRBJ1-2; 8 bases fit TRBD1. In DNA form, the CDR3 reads TGCGCCAGCAGCCAAGGAATCCAGGGGGCGGTCTATGGCTACACCTTC. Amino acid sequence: CASSQGIQGAVYGYTF.